This paragraph reports one T cell receptor (beta chain). This clone appeared once. No antigen is known for it. No base quality information exists; no much larger clone differs at one position. Whole blood was collected in K2EDTA tubes by collaborating institutions according to the institutions' own protocols. For TCRbeta analysis, collaborators shipped samples in one of three forms: frozen whole blood, isolated PBMCs, or DNA extracted from either of those sample types. The immunoSEQ Assay, a bias-controlled multiplex PCR, was used to amplify TCRbeta CDR3 regions from genomic DNA. The source study handled its data this way. Nucleated cell counts per sample were estimated from amplification of reference gene primers within the assay. To quantify the absolute abundance of each unique TCRbeta CDR3 rearrangement, sequence reads were collapsed and filtered. For each sample, productive Simpson clonality was calculated by taking the square root of Simpson's diversity index across productive rearrangements. Drawn from immuneACCESS, this table holds only the in-frame rearrangements with V and J called that TCRdb kept. Clones are partly lost; checked studies trace under half to an unresolved V gene and leave the rest unexplained. D and trimming were read from the DNA, whereas the V and J calls and clone size are those reported in that table. Within this sample are approximately 280,000 clones, with about 91% of them counted one time only. The top ten hold approximately 12% of the sample.

This sample was included in a study of blood T cell repertoires in COVID-19 (dated by TCRdb to 2020 to 2022). In the study overall: The collaborator samples originated in the United States, Italy and Spain and spanned the acute and convalescent phases of COVID-19. The prospective study material was composed of cDNA or gDNA derived from T cells, B-cell-depleted T cells, or PBMCs. Subjects who had been exposed to COVID-19, were actively infected with it, or had recovered from it provided the deeply sampled blood TCRbeta repertoires that made up the dataset. A freely available public database, intended as a resource for researchers studying the immune response to SARS-CoV-2, is where the repertoires were released. The samples were drawn from two sources: the first 160 participants of the ongoing ImmuneRACE study, and 950 to 1,500 subjects contributed by 6 global collaborators. The sample metadata nearly always contained a de-identified subject ID, COVID-19 status, age in years and sex. Where available, HLA class I and class II types were obtained from metadata supplied by the sample provider rather than from assay-based typing.

Findings and caveats that apply to the study as a whole: Clinical and demographic metadata were provided uncurated, with the amount varying by source and participant.

V sheds 5 bases and J sheds 2 bases, leaving 7 bases between their ends. Sequences SNHLY (CDR1) and FYNNEI (CDR2) are obtained from the germline V gene. The CDR3 runs 13 amino acids, cysteine and phenylalanine included. Just the 39-base CDR3 DNA is kept, in frame starting at base 1. The clonotype originates from a woman in her sixties or seventies with acute or convalescent COVID-19. What was sequenced was peripheral blood. The chain was built from TRBV2 and TRBJ1-5, with no D gene named confidently. In nucleotides, the sequence is TGTGCCAGCAGTTCCTATGGCAATCAGCCCCAGCATTTT. The translation is CASSSYGNQPQHF.